This T cell receptor beta chain was captured by sequencing in a study of blood T cell repertoires in COVID-19. Study summary: Whether acute or convalescent, the COVID-19 samples came from the United States, Italy and Spain.

In the original analysis: How many nucleated cells were present was estimated from reference gene primer amplification. Profiling relied on immunoSEQ multiplex PCR, and the TCRdb table lists in-frame clones only, not all of them. The V and J calls and clone size come from that table; D and trimming were worked out from the DNA. The sample has fewer than 70,000 clones; around 84% are singletons. The source of this sequence is a woman aged 80 or over with acute or convalescent COVID-19. Material: peripheral blood.

The CDR3 region is CASSIGLAGGIMNTGELFF. In DNA, the CDR3 is TGTGCCAGTAGTATAGGTCTAGCGGGGGGCATAATGAACACCGGGGAGCTGTTTTTT. The chain couples TRBV19 to TRBJ2-2; TRBD2 agrees at 11 bases. V shed 1 base and J 1 base; nucleotides not matched to a gene: 8. The CDR3 is 19 amino acids. Germline loops: CDR1 LNHDA, CDR2 SQIVND (reference sequence). The full variable domain, with the rest looked up from reference TRBV19 and TRBJ2-2, is DGGITQSPKYLFRKEGQNVTLSCEQNLNHDAMYWYRQDPGQGLRLIYYSQIVNDFQKGDIAEGYSVSREKKESFPLTVTSAQKNPTAFYLCASSIGLAGGIMNTGELFFGEGSRLTVL.